This T cell receptor beta chain was profiled in a study of T-cell reconstitution after alpha-beta-depleted transplantation in children. Overall study results and limits: Day-60 TCRbeta diversity that was high in some patients was derived from surviving recipient T cells and thymic progenitors. The origin of alpha-beta T cells about two months after transplant was reportedly several hundred expanded graft clones.

Unique molecular identifiers were incorporated into the prepared TCRbeta library. TCRdb recomputed calls from the PCR reads with MiXCR, one row per CDR3 protein. This table has 300,000 or so distinct CDR3 sequences, roughly 25% appearing once. Trimming cost V 6 bases and J 4 bases, with 17 bases left between them. The CDR3 extends over 15 amino acids. From germline, CDR1 is LNHDA and CDR2 SQIVND (reference sequence). This clonotype was found a few times. The antigen is not known. The V gene is TRBV19, the J gene TRBJ2-3; D remains unclear. The clonotype originates from a male patient aged 10 to 17 who had a stem cell transplant for acute lymphoblastic leukemia, so the T cells may come from the graft donor. Here the sequenced sample was PBMCs, mostly from graft donor cells, taken 180 days after TCRalphabeta/CD19-depleted stem cell transplant. The CDR3 region is CASRPGPWVPDTQYF. Written as DNA, the CDR3 is TGTGCCAGTAGACCCGGGCCTTGGGTCCCAGATACGCAGTATTTT.